One T cell receptor beta chain is described in this entry. This sample is part of a study of T cell changes during pregnancy in multiple sclerosis. This table comes from immunoSEQ multiplex PCR, and its TCRdb copy is limited to in-frame clones, with some not included. This sample has tens of thousands of clones; 80% to 90% occur once, and the top ten carry roughly 0.5%. CDR3 size: 19 residues. The V end lost 0 bases, the J end lost 4 bases, and 24 bases lay between the germline ends. Germline V lookup: CDR1 LNHDA, CDR2 SQIVND (reference sequence). Here the sequenced sample was CD4+ T cells from peripheral blood mononuclear cells, taken in the first trimester of pregnancy. The gene calls are TRBV19 and TRBJ1-2; no firm D call. The TCR originated in a female donor with multiple sclerosis, enrolled in a pregnancy study. CDR3 bases: TGTGCCAGTAGTATAGATCTATTCGGCCCAGCCCAGGCGTCCTATGGCTACACCTTC. It yields the protein CASSIDLFGPAQASYGYTF. Together with reference TRBV19 and TRBJ1-2, the CDR3 gives the full variable domain: DGGITQSPKYLFRKEGQNVTLSCEQNLNHDAMYWYRQDPGQGLRLIYYSQIVNDFQKGDIAEGYSVSREKKESFPLTVTSAQKNPTAFYLCASSIDLFGPAQASYGYTFGSGTRLTVV.